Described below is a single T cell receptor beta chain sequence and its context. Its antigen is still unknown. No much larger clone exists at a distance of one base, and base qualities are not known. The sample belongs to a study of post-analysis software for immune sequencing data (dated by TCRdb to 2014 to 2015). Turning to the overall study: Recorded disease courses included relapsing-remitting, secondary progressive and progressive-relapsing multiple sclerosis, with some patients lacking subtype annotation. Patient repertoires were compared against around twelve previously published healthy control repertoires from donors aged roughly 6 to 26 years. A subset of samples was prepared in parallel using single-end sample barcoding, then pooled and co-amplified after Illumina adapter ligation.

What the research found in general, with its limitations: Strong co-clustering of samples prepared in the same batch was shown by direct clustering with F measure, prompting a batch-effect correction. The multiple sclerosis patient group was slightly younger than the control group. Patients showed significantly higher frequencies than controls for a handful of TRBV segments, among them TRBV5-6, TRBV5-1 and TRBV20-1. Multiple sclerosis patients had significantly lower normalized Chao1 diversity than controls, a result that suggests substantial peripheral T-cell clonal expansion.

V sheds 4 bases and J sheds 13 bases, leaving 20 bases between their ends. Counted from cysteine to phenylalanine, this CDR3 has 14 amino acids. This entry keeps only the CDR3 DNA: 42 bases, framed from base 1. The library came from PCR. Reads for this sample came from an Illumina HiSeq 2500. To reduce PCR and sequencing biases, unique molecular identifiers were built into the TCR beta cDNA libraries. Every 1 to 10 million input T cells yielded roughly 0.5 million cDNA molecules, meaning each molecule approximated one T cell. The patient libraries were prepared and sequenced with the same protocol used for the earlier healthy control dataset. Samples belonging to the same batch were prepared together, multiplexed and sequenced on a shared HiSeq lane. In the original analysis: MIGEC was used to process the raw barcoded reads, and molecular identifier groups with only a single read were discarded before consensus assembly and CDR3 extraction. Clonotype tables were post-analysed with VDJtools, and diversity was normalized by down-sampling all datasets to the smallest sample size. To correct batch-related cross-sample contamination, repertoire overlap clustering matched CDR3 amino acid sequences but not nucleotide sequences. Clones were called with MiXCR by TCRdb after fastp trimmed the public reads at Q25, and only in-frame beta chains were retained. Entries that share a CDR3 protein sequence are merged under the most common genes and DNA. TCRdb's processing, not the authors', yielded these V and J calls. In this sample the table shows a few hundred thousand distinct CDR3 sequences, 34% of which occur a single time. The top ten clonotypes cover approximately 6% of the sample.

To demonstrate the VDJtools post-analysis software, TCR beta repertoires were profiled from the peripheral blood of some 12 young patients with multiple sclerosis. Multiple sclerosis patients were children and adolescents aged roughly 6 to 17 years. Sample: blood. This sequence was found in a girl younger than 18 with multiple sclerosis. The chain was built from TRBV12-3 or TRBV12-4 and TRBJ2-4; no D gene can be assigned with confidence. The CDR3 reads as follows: CASSWGGRQNEQYF. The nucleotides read TGTGCCAGCAGTTGGGGTGGGCGACAAAATGAGCAGTACTTC.